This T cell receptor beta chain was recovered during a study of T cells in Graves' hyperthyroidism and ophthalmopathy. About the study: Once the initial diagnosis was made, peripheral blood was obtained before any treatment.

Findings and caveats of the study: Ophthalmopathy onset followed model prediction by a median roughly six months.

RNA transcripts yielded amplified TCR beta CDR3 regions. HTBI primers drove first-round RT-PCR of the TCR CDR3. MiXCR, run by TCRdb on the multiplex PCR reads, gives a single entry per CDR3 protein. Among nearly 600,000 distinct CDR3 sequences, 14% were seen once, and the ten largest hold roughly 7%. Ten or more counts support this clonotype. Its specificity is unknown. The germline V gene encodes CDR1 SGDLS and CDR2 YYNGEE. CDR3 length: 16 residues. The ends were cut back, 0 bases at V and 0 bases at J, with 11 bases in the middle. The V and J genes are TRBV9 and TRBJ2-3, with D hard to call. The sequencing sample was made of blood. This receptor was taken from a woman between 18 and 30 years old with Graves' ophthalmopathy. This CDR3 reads CASSVEPMRSTDTQYF. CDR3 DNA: TGTGCCAGCAGCGTAGAACCGATGAGAAGCACAGATACGCAGTATTTT.